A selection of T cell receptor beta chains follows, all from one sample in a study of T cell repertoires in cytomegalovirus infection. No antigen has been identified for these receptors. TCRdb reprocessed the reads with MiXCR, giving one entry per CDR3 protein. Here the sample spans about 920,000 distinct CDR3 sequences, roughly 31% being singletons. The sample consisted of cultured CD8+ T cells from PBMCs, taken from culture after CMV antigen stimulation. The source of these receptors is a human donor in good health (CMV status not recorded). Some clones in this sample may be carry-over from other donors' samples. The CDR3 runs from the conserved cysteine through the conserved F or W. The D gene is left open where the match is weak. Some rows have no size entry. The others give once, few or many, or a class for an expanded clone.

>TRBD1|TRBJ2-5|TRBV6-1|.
CASSARGRGDETQYF
TGTGCCAGCAGTGCCAGGGGGAGAGGAGATGAGACCCAGTACTTC
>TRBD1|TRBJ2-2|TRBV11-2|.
CASSSPGGAGTGELFF
TGTGCCAGCAGCTCCCCAGGGGGCGCGGGCACCGGGGAGCTGTTTTTT
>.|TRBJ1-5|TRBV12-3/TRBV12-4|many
CASLAGGNQPQHF
TGTGCCAGTTTAGCGGGTGGCAATCAGCCCCAGCATTTT
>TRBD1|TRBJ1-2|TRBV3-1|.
CASSQDLPDRGRYGYTF
TGTGCCAGCAGCCAAGATCTCCCGGACAGGGGGCGGTATGGCTACACCTTC
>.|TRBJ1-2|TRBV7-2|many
CASSPAGGDYGYTF
TGTGCCAGCAGTCCGGCGGGGGGGGACTATGGCTACACCTTC
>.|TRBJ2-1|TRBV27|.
CASIGAFNEQFF
TGTGCCAGCATCGGCGCGTTCAATGAGCAGTTCTTC
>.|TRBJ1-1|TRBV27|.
CASSLWSGVGTEAFF
TGTGCCAGCAGTTTATGGTCAGGGGTGGGGACTGAAGCTTTCTTT
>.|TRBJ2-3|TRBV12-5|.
CASGRNPATDTQYF
TGTGCTAGCGGTAGGAACCCGGCTACAGATACGCAGTATTTT
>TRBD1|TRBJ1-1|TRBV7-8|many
CASSLSRDRHTPRTEAFF
TGTGCCAGCAGTTTAAGCAGGGACAGGCACACACCCCGCACTGAAGCTTTCTTT
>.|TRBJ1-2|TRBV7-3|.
CASSPSGGVYGYTF
TGTGCCAGCAGCCCAAGCGGGGGGGTCTATGGCTACACCTTC
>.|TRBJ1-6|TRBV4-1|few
CASSPGPAVNSPLHF
TGCGCCAGCAGCCCAGGCCCGGCAGTAAATTCACCCCTCCACTTT
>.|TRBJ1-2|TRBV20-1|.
CSARVGGYYGYTF
TGCAGTGCTAGAGTAGGGGGATACTATGGCTACACCTTC
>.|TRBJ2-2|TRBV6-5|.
CASSYETGTGELFF
TGTGCCAGCAGTTACGAGACAGGTACCGGGGAGCTGTTTTTT
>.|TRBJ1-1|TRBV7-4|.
CASRPPGEAEAFF
TGTGCCAGCAGGCCCCCCGGGGAAGCTGAAGCTTTCTTT
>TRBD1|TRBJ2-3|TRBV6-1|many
CASSEWRTGLADTQYF
TGTGCCAGCAGTGAATGGAGGACAGGGCTCGCAGATACGCAGTATTTT
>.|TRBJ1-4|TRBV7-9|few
CASSTRPTNEKLFF
TGTGCCAGCAGCACACGACCAACTAATGAAAAACTGTTTTTT
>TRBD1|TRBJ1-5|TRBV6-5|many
CASQGGAGNQPQHF
TGTGCCAGTCAAGGGGGCGCGGGCAATCAGCCCCAGCATTTT
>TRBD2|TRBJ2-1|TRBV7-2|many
CASSTLLAGPPYNEQFF
TGTGCCAGCAGCACCCTTTTAGCGGGGCCGCCGTACAATGAGCAGTTCTTC
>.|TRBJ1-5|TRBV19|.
CASSIDQGGSNQPQHF
TGTGCCAGTAGTATAGATCAGGGTGGAAGCAATCAGCCCCAGCATTTT